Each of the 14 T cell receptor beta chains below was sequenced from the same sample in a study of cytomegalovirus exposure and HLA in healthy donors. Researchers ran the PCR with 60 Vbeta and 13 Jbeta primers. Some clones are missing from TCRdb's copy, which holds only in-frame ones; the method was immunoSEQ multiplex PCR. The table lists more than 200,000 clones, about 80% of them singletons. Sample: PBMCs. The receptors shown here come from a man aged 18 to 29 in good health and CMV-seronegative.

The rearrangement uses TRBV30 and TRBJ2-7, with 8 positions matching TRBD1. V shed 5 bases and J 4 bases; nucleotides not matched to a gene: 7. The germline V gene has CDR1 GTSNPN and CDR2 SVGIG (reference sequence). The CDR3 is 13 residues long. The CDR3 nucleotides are TGTGCCTGGCGAGACAGGGGAAGGTACGAGCAGTACTTC. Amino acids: CAWRDRGRYEQYF.

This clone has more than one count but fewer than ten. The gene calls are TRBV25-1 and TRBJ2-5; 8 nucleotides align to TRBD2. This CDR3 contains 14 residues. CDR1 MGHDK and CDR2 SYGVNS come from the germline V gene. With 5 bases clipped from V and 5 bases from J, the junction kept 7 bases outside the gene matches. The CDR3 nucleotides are TGTGCCAGCAGTCCGCAGACTAGCGCTGAGACCCAGTACTTC. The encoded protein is CASSPQTSAETQYF.

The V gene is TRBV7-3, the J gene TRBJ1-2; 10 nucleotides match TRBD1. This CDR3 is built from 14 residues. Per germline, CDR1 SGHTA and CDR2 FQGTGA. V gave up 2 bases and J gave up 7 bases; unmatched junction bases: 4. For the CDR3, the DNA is TGTGCCAGCAGCTTACCTGGGACAGGGGCTGGCTACACCTTC. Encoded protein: CASSLPGTGAGYTF.

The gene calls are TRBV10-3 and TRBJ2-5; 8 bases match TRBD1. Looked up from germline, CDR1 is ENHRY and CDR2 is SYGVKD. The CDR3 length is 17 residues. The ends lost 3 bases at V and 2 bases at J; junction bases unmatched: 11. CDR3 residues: CAISDITGTGGQETQYF. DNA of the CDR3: TGTGCCATCAGTGATATCACCGGGACAGGAGGACAAGAGACCCAGTACTTC.

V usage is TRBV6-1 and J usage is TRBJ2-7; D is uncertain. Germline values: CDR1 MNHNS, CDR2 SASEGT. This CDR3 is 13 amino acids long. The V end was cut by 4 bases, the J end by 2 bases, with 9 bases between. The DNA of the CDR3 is TGTGCCAGCAGTGTGGGCCGAACCTACGAGCAGTACTTC. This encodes CASSVGRTYEQYF.

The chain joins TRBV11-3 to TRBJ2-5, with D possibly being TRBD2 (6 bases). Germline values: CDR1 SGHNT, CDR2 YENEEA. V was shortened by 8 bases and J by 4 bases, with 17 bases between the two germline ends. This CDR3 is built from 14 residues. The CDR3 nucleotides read TGTGCCAGCCTCCAACGGGAGAGGATAGAGACCCAGTACTTC. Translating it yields CASLQRERIETQYF.

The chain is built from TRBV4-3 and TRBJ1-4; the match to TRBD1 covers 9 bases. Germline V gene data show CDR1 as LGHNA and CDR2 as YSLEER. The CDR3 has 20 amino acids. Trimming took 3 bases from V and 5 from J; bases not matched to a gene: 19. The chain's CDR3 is CASSQRVPTVTGGWNEKLFF. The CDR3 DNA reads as TGCGCCAGCAGCCAGCGAGTCCCTACTGTGACAGGGGGTTGGAATGAAAAACTGTTTTTT.

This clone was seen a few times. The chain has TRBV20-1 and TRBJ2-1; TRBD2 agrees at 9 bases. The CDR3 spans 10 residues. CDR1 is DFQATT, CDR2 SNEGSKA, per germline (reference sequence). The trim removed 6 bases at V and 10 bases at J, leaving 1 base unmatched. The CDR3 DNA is TGCAGTGCAGGACTAGCGGAGCAGTTCTTC. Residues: CSAGLAEQFF.

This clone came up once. The CDR3 region has the DNA TGTGCCAGCAGCTTAGTGACCCTAGCGGGGGGGCGCAGAGATACGCAGTATTTT. Translated, it gives CASSLVTLAGGRRDTQYF. The V call is TRBV7-9, the J call TRBJ2-3, with 12 bases identical to TRBD2. Germline CDR1 reads SEHNR; CDR2 reads FQNEAQ (reference sequence). The CDR3 totals 18 residues. V trimming: 1 base; J trimming: 5 bases; junction bases outside the gene matches: 10.

This chain's CDR3 is CASSSADYTYEQYF. DNA for the CDR3: TGTGCCAGCAGCAGCGCGGACTATACCTACGAGCAGTACTTC. The chain couples TRBV5-4 to TRBJ2-7; D may be TRBD2 (6 bases). The CDR3 sequence is 14 residues long. Germline V gene lookup returns CDR1 SGHNT and CDR2 YYREEE (reference sequence). Trimming left V 4 bases short and J 2 bases short, with 13 bases between.

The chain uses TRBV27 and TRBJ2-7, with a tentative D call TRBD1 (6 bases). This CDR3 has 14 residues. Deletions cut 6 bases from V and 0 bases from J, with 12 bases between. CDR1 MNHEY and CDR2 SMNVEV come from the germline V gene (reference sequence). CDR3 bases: TGTGCCAGCAGATACAGGGACCCCTCCTACGAGCAGTACTTC. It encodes CASRYRDPSYEQYF.

The CDR3 reads CASSLESTDEKLFF. In nucleotides, the CDR3 is TGCGCCAGCAGCTTGGAATCGACAGATGAAAAACTGTTTTTT. The chain recombines TRBV5-1 with TRBJ1-4; a weak D match, TRBD1 (5 bases). The germline V gene encodes CDR1 SGHRS and CDR2 YFSETQ. CDR3 length equals 14 residues. V was shortened by 0 bases and J by 6 bases, with 9 bases between the two germline ends. Complete variable domain (other parts from reference TRBV5-1 and TRBJ1-4): KAGVTQTPRYLIKTRGQQVTLSCSPISGHRSVSWYQQTPGQGLQFLFEYFSETQRNKGNFPGRFSGRQFSNSRSEMNVSTLELGDSALYLCASSLESTDEKLFFGSGTQLSVL.

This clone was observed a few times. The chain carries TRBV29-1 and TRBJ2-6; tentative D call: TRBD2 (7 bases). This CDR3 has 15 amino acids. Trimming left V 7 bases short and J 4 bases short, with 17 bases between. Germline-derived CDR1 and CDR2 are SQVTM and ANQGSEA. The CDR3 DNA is TGCAGCGCCAGGGAGGGGGGCCTAGGGGCCAACGTCCTGACTTTC. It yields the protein CSAREGGLGANVLTF.

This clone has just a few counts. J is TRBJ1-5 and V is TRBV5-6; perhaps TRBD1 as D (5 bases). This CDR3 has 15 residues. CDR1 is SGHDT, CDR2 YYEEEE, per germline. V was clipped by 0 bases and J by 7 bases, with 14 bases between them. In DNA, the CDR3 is TGTGCCAGCAGCTTGGCCGGGGGGAGCAGACAGCCCCAGCATTTT. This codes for CASSLAGGSRQPQHF. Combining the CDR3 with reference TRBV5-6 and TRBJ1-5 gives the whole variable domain DAGVTQSPTHLIKTRGQQVTLRCSPKSGHDTVSWYQQALGQGPQFIFQYYEEEERQRGNFPDRFSGHQFPNYSSELNVNALLLGDSALYLCASSLAGGSRQPQHFGDGTRLSIL.